The subject of this entry is one TCR beta chain. This entry belongs to a study of long-term antiretroviral therapy in people with HIV. With survey level as its setting, the immunoSEQ assay was v3.0. The method was immunoSEQ multiplex PCR; TCRdb's version includes in-frame clones alone and lacks a portion of them. The sample consists of 35,000 to 55,000 clones, 90% to 95% of them appearing once. Germline values: CDR1 MNHEY, CDR2 SVGAGI. Trimming removed 0 bases at V and 9 bases at J, with 12 bases between. This CDR3 comprises 13 residues. Sequenced here: unsorted PBMCs, sampled 3.7 years after starting antiretroviral therapy. The chain has TRBV6-5 and TRBJ2-7, with a possible D match to TRBD1 (5 bases). This receptor was identified in a woman between 45 and 60 years old with HIV. DNA for the CDR3: TGTGCCAGCAGTTACTCTAAAGACAGTGGGCAGTACTTC. This sequence encodes CASSYSKDSGQYF.